What follows is one T cell receptor beta chain and its context. Its antigen is currently not known. Base qualities were left out, and no much larger clone turns up one base away. Counted from cysteine to phenylalanine, this CDR3 has 17 amino acids. The CDR3 DNA has 51 bases and is translated from base 1. According to the germline V gene, CDR1 reads LGHNA and CDR2 reads YSLEER. V and J lose 0 bases and 4 bases, and a span of 17 bases separates them. The Qiagen DNeasy Kit was used to extract genomic DNA from the sorted cells. TCR beta chain deep sequencing was performed on the immunoSEQ platform. In the authors' own workflow: Repertoire data analysis was performed with the immunoSEQ Analyzer software. TCRdb limited this immuneACCESS table to in-frame rearrangements with V and J called. A share of clones is missing; checked studies link under half to unresolved V genes, and the rest is unexplained. The DNA gave D and trimming, while V, J and clone size come from that table. The sample table holds around 13,000 clones, of which under 90% were seen once. The top ten clones comprise about 30% of the sample.

This specimen's treatment or condition label, per the study, means: AdE1-LMPpoly-expanded autologous EBV-specific T-cell therapy followed by anti-PD-1 nivolumab. The sample comes from a study of EBV T-cell therapy then PD-1 blockade in nasopharyngeal carcinoma (dated by TCRdb to the early 2020s). Recombination joined TRBV4-3 with TRBJ2-3; the D gene assignment is ambiguous. Sequences were derived from CD8+ T cells from blood, sampled around day 100 from a patient whose treatment included autologous EBV-specific T cells and nivolumab. The origin of this receptor is a middle-aged man with nasopharyngeal carcinoma. The DNA is TGCGCCAGCAGCCAAGATGGGCCGCCCGCGGACGCAGATACGCAGTATTTT. Its coded protein is CASSQDGPPADADTQYF.